This T cell receptor beta chain was recorded in a study of shared clonotypes between healthy human individuals. The data were produced by immunoSEQ multiplex PCR, yet TCRdb's version contains in-frame clones alone and is incomplete. The sample includes some 2.1 million clones, just over 90% of them seen just once. Terminally differentiated effector memory CD45RA+ cells were excluded by CCR7 positive selection of CD45RO-negative cells. Trimming removed 5 bases from V and 4 bases from J, with 14 bases in between. The CDR3 is made up of 14 amino acids. CDR1 and CDR2 from the germline V gene are MGHDK and SYGVNS.

The receptor comes from a man between 18 and 29 years old in good health. Some clones in this sample may be carry-over from other donors' samples. The sequenced material came from naive CD8+ T cells from PBMCs. V is TRBV25-1 and J is TRBJ2-5; no clear D. CDR3 DNA: TGTGCCAGCAGTCGGGTAGGGCCGGGAGAGACCCAGTACTTC. Translating gives CASSRVGPGETQYF. Full variable domain (remainder filled in from reference TRBV25-1 and TRBJ2-5): EADIYQTPRYLVIGTGKKITLECSQTMGHDKMYWYQQDPGMELHLIHYSYGVNSTEKGDLSSESTVSRIRTEHFPLTLESARPSHTSQYLCASSRVGPGETQYFGPGTRLLVL.